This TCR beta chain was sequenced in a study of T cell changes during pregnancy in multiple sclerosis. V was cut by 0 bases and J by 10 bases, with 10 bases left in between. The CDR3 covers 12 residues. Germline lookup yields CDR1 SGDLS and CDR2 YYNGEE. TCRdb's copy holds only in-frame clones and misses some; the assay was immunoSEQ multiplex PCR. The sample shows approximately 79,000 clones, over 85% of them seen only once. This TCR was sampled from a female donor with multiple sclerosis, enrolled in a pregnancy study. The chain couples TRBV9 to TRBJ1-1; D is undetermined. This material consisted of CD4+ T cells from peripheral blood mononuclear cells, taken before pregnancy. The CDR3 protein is CASSVVSGGAFF. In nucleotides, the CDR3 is TGTGCCAGCAGCGTAGTTTCCGGAGGAGCTTTCTTT.